The 21 T cell receptor beta chains below come from one sample, sequenced in a study of T-cell reconstitution after alpha-beta-depleted transplantation in children. A TCRbeta library incorporating unique molecular identifiers was prepared. TCRdb reprocessed the PCR reads with MiXCR, giving one entry per CDR3 protein. Seen here are 75,000 to 90,000 distinct CDR3 sequences, around an eighth observed once, and the top ten hold about 26%. Material: PBMCs, mostly from graft donor cells, obtained 180 days after TCRalphabeta/CD19-depleted stem cell transplant. The receptors come from a male patient between 2 and 10 years old who had a stem cell transplant for acute lymphoblastic leukemia, so the T cells may come from the graft donor.

The CDR3 DNA reads TGCGCCAGCAGCCTGGGACGAGCGGCTTTCTTT. Amino acid sequence: CASSLGRAAFF. The chain has TRBV5-1 and TRBJ1-1; TRBD1 might be the D (5 bases). The ends were cut back, 4 bases at V and 11 bases at J, with 12 bases in the middle. The CDR3 sequence is 11 residues long. Germline CDR1 is SGHRS and CDR2 is YFSETQ.

The chain recombines TRBV7-9 with TRBJ1-2, with a weak D call TRBD1 (5 bases). This CDR3 has 17 residues. The germline V gene has CDR1 SEHNR and CDR2 FQNEAQ (reference sequence). Trimming removed 0 bases from V and 2 bases from J, with 16 bases in between. The CDR3: CASSLAGPIPGNYGYTF. CDR3 DNA: TGTGCCAGCAGCTTAGCGGGACCGATTCCGGGGAACTATGGCTACACCTTC.

The chain uses TRBV5-6 and TRBJ1-5, with 8 bases aligning to TRBD1. Losses at the gene ends were 4 bases for V and 2 bases for J; bases not matched to a gene: 5. CDR3 length equals 15 residues. Germline values: CDR1 SGHDT, CDR2 YYEEEE. The CDR3 nucleotides read TGTGCCAGCAGCCTGGGACAGGTGGGCAATCAGCCCCAGCATTTT. Its protein product is CASSLGQVGNQPQHF.

In DNA, the CDR3 is TGTGCCAGCAGAGGGGGGGCCACCGAGACTGAAGCTTTCTTT. Its protein product is CASRGGATETEAFF. V and J are TRBV9 and TRBJ1-1; D is possibly TRBD1 (6 bases). CDR3 length equals 14 residues. Germline values: CDR1 SGDLS, CDR2 YYNGEE. The V end was cut by 5 bases, the J end by 5 bases, with 16 bases between.

The rearrangement uses TRBV5-1 and TRBJ2-5; a possible D gene is TRBD2 (5 bases). Per the germline V gene, CDR1 is SGHRS and CDR2 is YFSETQ. The germline V and J ends were trimmed by 7 bases and 5 bases, with 12 bases remaining between them. This CDR3 region has 12 residues. DNA for the CDR3: TGCGCCAGCTGCGCGGGTCGGGAGACCCAGTACTTC. Protein: CASCAGRETQYF.

As concerns this clonotype: It is unclear where the CDR3 begins or ends on the DNA, so no DNA is shown, and the CDR3 is as TCRdb lists it. The V call is TRBV28, the J call TRBJ2-7; TRBD2 was called by the table and not checked on the DNA. CDR1 and CDR2 from the germline V gene are MDHEN and SYDVKM. From its first to its last residue, the CDR3 has 15 amino acids. The CDR3 protein is CASSSSTAGTYEQYF.

This clonotype has a count of ten or more. This chain links TRBV20-1 with TRBJ2-3, with 11 bases fitting TRBD2. The germline CDR1 and CDR2 sequences are DFQATT and SNEGSKA (reference sequence). There are 16 residues in the CDR3. Trimming at V came to 0 bases and at J to 4 bases, leaving 6 bases not matched to a gene. DNA for the CDR3: TGCAGTGCTAGAGATGGGCTAGCGGGAGGTGCAGATACGCAGTATTTT. This translates into CSARDGLAGGADTQYF.

The V gene is TRBV28, the J gene TRBJ1-5, with unresolved D. Trimming pared 3 bases from V and 3 bases from J, leaving 9 bases between. Germline V gene sequence: CDR1 MDHEN, CDR2 SYDVKM. CDR3 length equals 14 residues. This CDR3 is CASSFRDTNQPQHF. CDR3 in DNA: TGTGCCAGCAGTTTCCGAGACACCAATCAGCCCCAGCATTTT.

This clonotype was seen at least ten times. The chain joins TRBV5-6 to TRBJ2-3, with TRBD2 matching over 14 bases. The CDR3 loop spans 19 amino acids. Per the germline V gene, CDR1 is SGHDT and CDR2 is YYEEEE. V gave up 2 bases and J gave up 1 base; unmatched junction bases: 9. The CDR3 coding sequence is TGTGCCAGCAGCTTCCCGGGGACTAGCGGGAGATCTGGCACAGATACGCAGTATTTT. This gives the protein CASSFPGTSGRSGTDTQYF.

This clonotype has a count of ten or more. The rearrangement uses TRBV7-9 and TRBJ2-5, with D perhaps matching TRBD1 (6 bases). Trimming cost V 5 bases and J 2 bases, with 15 bases left between them. Looked up from germline, CDR1 is SEHNR and CDR2 is FQNEAQ (reference sequence). The CDR3 spans 15 residues. The CDR3 DNA follows: TGTGCCAGCAGCAACCCAAGACAGGAACAAGAGACCCAGTACTTC. Translated: CASSNPRQEQETQYF.

This clonotype occurred a few times. An end of the junction differs from the germline gene, which may be a read error. The rearrangement links TRBV7-8 to TRBJ1-2; D perhaps matches TRBD1 (5 bases). The CDR3 spans 13 residues. Germline V gene lookup returns CDR1 SGHVS and CDR2 FQNEAQ. The CDR3 reads CASSTGQPREMSF. The CDR3 DNA follows: TGTGCCAGCAGCACTGGACAACCCCGGGAGATGTCCTTC.

This clonotype was picked up a small number of times. The junction departs from the called germline gene at one end, perhaps through a read error. V is TRBV12-3 or TRBV12-4 and J is TRBJ2-3, with TRBD2 matching over 8 bases. CDR3 length: 13 residues. In DNA, the CDR3 is TGTGCCAGCAGGTTAGCGGGGCCGGATACGCAGTATTTT. This sequence encodes CASRLAGPDTQYF.

The table lists this clonotype with a few counts. The genes are TRBV28 and TRBJ2-3, with 14 positions matching TRBD2. The CDR3 totals 16 residues. Germline V lookup: CDR1 MDHEN, CDR2 SYDVKM. After removal of 3 bases from V and 8 bases from J, the junction contained 7 bases not matched to a gene. CDR3 in amino acids: CASSFQTSGRAPTQYF. The CDR3 region has the DNA TGTGCCAGCAGTTTCCAGACTAGCGGGAGGGCCCCTACGCAGTATTTT. Complete variable domain (other parts from reference TRBV28 and TRBJ2-3): DVKVTQSSRYLVKRTGEKVFLECVQDMDHENMFWYRQDPGLGLRLIYFSYDVKMKEKGDIPEGYSVSREKKERFSLILESASTNQTSMYLCASSFQTSGRAPTQYFGPGTRLTVL.

The chain uses TRBV11-1 and TRBJ1-2, with TRBD1 identical over 8 bases. Germline trimming cut 5 bases from V and 7 bases from J; bases unmatched to any gene: 6. This CDR3 comprises 13 residues. Germline CDR1 reads SGHAT; CDR2 reads FQDESV (reference sequence). For the CDR3, the DNA is TGTGCCAGCAGCCACAGGGGGTACGGTGGCTACACCTTC. It specifies CASSHRGYGGYTF.

The chain joins TRBV20-1 to TRBJ2-7, with no clear D. Germline assignment: CDR1 DFQATT and CDR2 SNEGSKA (reference sequence). There are 11 residues in the CDR3. V dropped 6 bases and J dropped 2 bases, with 8 bases sitting between them. As DNA, the CDR3 is TGCAGTGCCAAAGACACCTACGAGCAGTACTTC. As protein: CSAKDTYEQYF.

The chain uses TRBV2 and TRBJ1-4; 8 positions agree with TRBD1. Germline loops: CDR1 SNHLY, CDR2 FYNNEI. V shed 5 bases and J 4 bases; nucleotides not matched to a gene: 3. This CDR3 is built from 14 residues. CDR3 sequence: CASSLDRGNEKLFF. Written as DNA, the CDR3 is TGTGCCAGCAGTCTCGACAGGGGTAATGAAAAACTGTTTTTT. The full variable domain, with the rest looked up from reference TRBV2 and TRBJ1-4, is EPEVTQTPSHQVTQMGQEVILRCVPISNHLYFYWYRQILGQKVEFLVSFYNNEISEKSEIFDDQFSVERPDGSNFTLKIRSTKLEDSAMYFCASSLDRGNEKLFFGSGTQLSVL.

A word on this clonotype: One end of the junction does not line up with germline, which may come from a read error. The V call is TRBV7-9, the J call TRBJ1-3; perhaps TRBD1 as D (6 bases). The CDR3 covers 14 residues. From germline, CDR1 is SEHNR and CDR2 FQNEAQ (reference sequence). In nucleotides, the CDR3 is TGTTCCAGCAGCCTAACAGGGAGCGGAAACACCATATATTTT. Translation gives CSSSLTGSGNTIYF.

In this sample, this clonotype turned up a few times. The rearrangement uses TRBV20-1 and TRBJ1-2; D gene uncertain. Trimming pared 0 bases from V and 3 bases from J, leaving 8 bases between. The CDR3 is 13 residues long. Per the germline V gene, CDR1 is DFQATT and CDR2 is SNEGSKA (reference sequence). CDR3 sequence: CSARERVDYGYTF. The DNA for the CDR3 is TGCAGTGCTAGAGAACGAGTCGACTATGGCTACACCTTC.

Many counts were recorded for this clonotype. CDR3 loop: CAISDLVPDTQYF. CDR3 DNA: TGTGCCATCAGTGACCTGGTTCCAGATACGCAGTATTTT. The V gene is TRBV10-3, the J gene TRBJ2-3; D ambiguous. The V and J ends lost 3 bases and 4 bases respectively, with 8 bases between them. CDR3 size: 13 residues. The V gene's germline CDR1 is ENHRY and CDR2 SYGVKD.

The chain combines TRBV12-3 or TRBV12-4 with TRBJ1-6; the D gene is possibly TRBD1 (6 bases). CDR3 length: 13 residues. V lost 6 bases and J lost 13, with 16 bases in between. The CDR3 reads CASSPDRSGPLHF. CDR3 nucleotides: TGTGCCAGCAGCCCCGACAGGTCGGGCCCCCTCCACTTT.

This clonotype has a count of ten or more. This rearrangement joins TRBV7-2 to TRBJ1-2; no definite D call. V shed 4 bases and J shed 8 bases, with 14 bases lying between them. This CDR3 has 13 amino acids. Germline V lookup: CDR1 SGHTA, CDR2 FQGNSA. CDR3 nucleotides: TGTGCCAGCAGCTCGATACTTTTAGGGGGCTACACCTTC. It specifies CASSSILLGGYTF.